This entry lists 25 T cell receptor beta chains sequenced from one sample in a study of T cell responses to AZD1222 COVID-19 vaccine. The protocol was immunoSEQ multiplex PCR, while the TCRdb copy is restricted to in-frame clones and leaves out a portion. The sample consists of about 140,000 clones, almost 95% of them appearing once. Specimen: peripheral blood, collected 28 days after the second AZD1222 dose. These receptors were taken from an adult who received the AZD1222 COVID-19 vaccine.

The DNA of the CDR3 is TGTGCCAGCAGTTACGACGCAGCCTCCTATGGCTACACCTTC. Translated: CASSYDAASYGYTF. The gene calls are TRBV6-2 or TRBV6-3 and TRBJ1-2; D is unclear. There are 14 residues in the CDR3. CDR1 MNHEY and CDR2 SVGEGT come from the germline V gene. V gave up 2 bases and J gave up 4 bases, with 11 bases separating them.

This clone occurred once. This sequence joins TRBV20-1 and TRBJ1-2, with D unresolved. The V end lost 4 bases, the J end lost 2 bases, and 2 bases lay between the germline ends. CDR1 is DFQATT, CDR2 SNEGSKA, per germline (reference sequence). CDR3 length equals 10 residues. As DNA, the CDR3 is TGCAGTGCTAAGAACTATGGCTACACCTTC. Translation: CSAKNYGYTF.

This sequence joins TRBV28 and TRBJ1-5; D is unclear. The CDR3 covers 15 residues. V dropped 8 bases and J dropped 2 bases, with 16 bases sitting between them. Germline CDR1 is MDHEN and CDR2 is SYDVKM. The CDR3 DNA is TGTGCCAGCGTCATGGCCTCCCGCGGCAATCAGCCCCAGCATTTT. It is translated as CASVMASRGNQPQHF.

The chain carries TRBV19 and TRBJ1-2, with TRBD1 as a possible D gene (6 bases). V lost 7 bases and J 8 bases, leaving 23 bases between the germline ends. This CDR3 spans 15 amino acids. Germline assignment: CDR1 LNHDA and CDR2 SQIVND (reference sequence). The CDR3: CASTGPTGMLGGYTF. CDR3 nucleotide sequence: TGTGCCAGTACCGGACCGACAGGAATGCTTGGGGGCTACACCTTC.

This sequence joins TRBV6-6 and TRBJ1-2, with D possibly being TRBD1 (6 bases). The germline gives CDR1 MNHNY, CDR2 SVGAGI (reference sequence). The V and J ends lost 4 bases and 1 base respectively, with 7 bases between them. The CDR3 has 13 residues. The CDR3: CASSSDSNYGYTF. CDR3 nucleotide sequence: TGTGCCAGCAGTTCGGACAGTAACTATGGCTACACCTTC.

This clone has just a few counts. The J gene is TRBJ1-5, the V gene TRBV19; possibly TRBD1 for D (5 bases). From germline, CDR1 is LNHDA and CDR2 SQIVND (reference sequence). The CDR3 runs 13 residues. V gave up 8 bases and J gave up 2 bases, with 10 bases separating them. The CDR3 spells CASEGSGNQPQHF. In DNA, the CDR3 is TGTGCCAGTGAGGGGTCGGGCAATCAGCCCCAGCATTTT.

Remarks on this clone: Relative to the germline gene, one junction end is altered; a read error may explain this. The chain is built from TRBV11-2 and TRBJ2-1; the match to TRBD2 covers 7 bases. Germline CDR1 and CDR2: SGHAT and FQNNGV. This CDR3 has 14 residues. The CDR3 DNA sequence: TGTGCCAGCAGCCTAGAGCGGGACTACAATGAGCAGTTCTTC. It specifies CASSLERDYNEQFF.

This CDR3 is CASSGDSPEQYF. CDR3 in DNA: TGTGCCAGCAGCGGGGACAGCCCTGAGCAGTACTTC. The chain is built from TRBV27 and TRBJ2-7, with TRBD1 identical over 7 bases. Losses at the gene ends were 6 bases for V and 7 bases for J; bases not matched to a gene: 6. The CDR3 spans 12 residues. Germline CDR1 reads MNHEY; CDR2 reads SMNVEV (reference sequence).

The CDR3 DNA is TGTGCCAGCAGTCTCGGGCGCGGGGATACGCAGTATTTT. This gives the protein CASSLGRGDTQYF. The chain combines TRBV12-3 or TRBV12-4 with TRBJ2-3, with a weak D call TRBD2 (5 bases). Trimming left V 5 bases short and J 6 bases short, with 12 bases between. The CDR3 runs to 13 residues.

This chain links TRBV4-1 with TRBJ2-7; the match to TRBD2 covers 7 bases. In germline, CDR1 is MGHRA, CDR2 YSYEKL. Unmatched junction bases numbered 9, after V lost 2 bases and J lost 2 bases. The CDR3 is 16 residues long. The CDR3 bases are TGCGCCAGCAGCCAATTCCGGGCTAGCGGAACCTACGAGCAGTACTTC. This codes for CASSQFRASGTYEQYF.

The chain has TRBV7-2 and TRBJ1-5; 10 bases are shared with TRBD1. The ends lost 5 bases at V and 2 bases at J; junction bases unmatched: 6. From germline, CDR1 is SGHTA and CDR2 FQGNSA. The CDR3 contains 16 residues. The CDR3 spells CASSARTGGRNQPQHF. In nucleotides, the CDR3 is TGTGCCAGCAGCGCCCGGACAGGGGGTCGCAATCAGCCCCAGCATTTT.

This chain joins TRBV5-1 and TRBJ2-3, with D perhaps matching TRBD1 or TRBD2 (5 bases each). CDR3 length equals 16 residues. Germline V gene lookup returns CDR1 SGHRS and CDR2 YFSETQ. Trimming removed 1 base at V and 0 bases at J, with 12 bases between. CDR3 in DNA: TGCGCCAGCAGCTTGAACCCAGGGAGAAGCACAGATACGCAGTATTTT. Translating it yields CASSLNPGRSTDTQYF.

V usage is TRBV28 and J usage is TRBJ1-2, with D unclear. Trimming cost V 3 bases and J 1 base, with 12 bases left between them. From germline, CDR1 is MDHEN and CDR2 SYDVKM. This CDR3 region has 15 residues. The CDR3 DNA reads TGTGCCAGCAGTTTGGTGGCAGTCGGTAACTATGGCTACACCTTC. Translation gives CASSLVAVGNYGYTF.

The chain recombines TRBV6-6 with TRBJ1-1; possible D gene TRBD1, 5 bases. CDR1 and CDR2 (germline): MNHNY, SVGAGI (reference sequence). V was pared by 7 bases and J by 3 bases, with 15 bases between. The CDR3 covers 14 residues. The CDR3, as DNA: TGTGCCAGCAAACTCTCGGGGGTTGACACTGAAGCTTTCTTT. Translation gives CASKLSGVDTEAFF.

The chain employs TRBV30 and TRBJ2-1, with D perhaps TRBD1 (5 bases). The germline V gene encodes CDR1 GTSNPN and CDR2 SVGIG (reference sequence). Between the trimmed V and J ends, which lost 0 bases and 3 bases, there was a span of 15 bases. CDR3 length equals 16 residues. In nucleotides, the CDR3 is TGTGCCTGGAGTGTAAGGGGTCAGGATTTCTACAATGAGCAGTTCTTC. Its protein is CAWSVRGQDFYNEQFF.

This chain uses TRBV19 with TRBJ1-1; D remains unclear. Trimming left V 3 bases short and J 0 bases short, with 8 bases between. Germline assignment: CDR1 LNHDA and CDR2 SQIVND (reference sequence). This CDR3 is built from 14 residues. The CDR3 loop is CASSMEGMNTEAFF. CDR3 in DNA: TGTGCCAGTAGTATGGAAGGGATGAACACTGAAGCTTTCTTT.

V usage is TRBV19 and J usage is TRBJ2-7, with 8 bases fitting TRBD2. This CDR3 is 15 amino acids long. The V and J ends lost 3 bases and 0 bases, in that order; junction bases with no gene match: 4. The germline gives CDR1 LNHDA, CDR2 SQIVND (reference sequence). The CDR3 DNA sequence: TGTGCCAGTAGTATTGGCGGGGGGACCTCCTACGAGCAGTACTTC. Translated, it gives CASSIGGGTSYEQYF.

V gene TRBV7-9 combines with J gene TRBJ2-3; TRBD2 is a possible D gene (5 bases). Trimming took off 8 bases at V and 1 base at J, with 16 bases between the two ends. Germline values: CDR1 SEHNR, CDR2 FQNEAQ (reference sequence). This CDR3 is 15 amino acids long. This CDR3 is CASGTSGRRTDTQYF. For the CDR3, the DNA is TGTGCCAGCGGTACCTCGGGAAGACGCACAGATACGCAGTATTTT.

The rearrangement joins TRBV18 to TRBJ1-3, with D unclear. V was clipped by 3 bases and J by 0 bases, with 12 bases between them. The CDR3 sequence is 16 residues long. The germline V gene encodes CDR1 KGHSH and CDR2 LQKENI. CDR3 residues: CASSPSQLDSGNTIYF. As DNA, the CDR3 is TGTGCCAGCTCACCCTCCCAGCTTGACTCTGGAAACACCATATATTTT. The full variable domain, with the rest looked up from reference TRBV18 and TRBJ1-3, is NAGVMQNPRHLVRRRGQEARLRCSPMKGHSHVYWYRQLPEEGLKFMVYLQKENIIDESGMPKERFSAEFPKEGPSILRIQQVVRGDSAAYFCASSPSQLDSGNTIYFGEGSWLTVV.

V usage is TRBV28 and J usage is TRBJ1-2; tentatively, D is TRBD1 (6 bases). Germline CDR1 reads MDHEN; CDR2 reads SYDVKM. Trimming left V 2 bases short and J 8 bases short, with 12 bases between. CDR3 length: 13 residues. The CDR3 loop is CASSLLGAGGYTF. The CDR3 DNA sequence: TGTGCCAGCAGTTTACTGGGGGCTGGAGGCTACACCTTC.

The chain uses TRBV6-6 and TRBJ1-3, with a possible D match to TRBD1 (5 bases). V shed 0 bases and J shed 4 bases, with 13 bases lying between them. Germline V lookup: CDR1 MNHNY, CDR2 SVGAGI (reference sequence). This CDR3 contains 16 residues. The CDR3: CASSYSGDYSGNTIYF. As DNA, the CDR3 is TGTGCCAGCAGTTACTCGGGGGATTATTCCGGAAACACCATATATTTT.

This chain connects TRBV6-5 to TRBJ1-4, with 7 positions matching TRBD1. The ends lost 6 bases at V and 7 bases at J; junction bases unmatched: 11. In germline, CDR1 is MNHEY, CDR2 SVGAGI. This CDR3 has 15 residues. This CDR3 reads CASRSQGVLTEKLFF. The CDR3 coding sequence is TGTGCCAGCAGGAGTCAGGGGGTTCTCACTGAAAAACTGTTTTTT.

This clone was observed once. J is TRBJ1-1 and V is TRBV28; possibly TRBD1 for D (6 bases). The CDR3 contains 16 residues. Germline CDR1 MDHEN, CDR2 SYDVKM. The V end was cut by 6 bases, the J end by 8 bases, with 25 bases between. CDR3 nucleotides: TGTGCCAGCAGGGTACGGGGGCCGAGGCGGGTTAACGAAGCTTTCTTT. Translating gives CASRVRGPRRVNEAFF.

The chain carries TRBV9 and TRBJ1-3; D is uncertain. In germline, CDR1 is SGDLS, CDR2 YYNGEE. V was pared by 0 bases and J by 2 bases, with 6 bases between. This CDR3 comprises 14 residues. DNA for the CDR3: TGTGCCAGCAGCGTAGAGGGTGCTGGAAACACCATATATTTT. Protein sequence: CASSVEGAGNTIYF.

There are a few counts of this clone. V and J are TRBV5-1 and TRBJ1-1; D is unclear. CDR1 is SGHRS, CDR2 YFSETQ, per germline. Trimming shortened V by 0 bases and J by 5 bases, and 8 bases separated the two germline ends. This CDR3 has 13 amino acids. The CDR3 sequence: CASSLGGRTEAFF. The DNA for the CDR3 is TGCGCCAGCAGCTTGGGTGGGAGGACTGAAGCTTTCTTT.